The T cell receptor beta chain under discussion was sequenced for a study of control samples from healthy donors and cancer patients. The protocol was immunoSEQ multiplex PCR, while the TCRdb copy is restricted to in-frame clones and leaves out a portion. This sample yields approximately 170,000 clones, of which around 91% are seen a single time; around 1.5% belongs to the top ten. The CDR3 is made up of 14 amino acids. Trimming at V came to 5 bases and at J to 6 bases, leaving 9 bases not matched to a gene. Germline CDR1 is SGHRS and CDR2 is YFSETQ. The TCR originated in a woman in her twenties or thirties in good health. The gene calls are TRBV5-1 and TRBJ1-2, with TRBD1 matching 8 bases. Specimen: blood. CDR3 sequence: CASSWTGSGDGYTF. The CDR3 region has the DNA TGCGCCAGCAGTTGGACAGGGAGCGGGGATGGCTACACCTTC.